This T cell receptor beta chain emerged from a study of shared clonotypes between healthy human individuals. Per sorted-subset replicate PCR, input was about 180 ng DNA, representing roughly 28,000 T cell genomes. Generated by immunoSEQ multiplex PCR, the TCRdb table keeps only in-frame clones and is missing some. The sample holds some 500,000 clones, 90% to 97% seen once. The J segment lost 7 bases and the V segment lost 6 bases, leaving 11 bases of the junction unmatched. This CDR3 is built from 14 residues. The germline CDR1 and CDR2 sequences are MGHDK and SYGVNS. The study separated CD4+ cells into CD45RA+ naive and CD45RA-negative memory subsets.

The sequence was collected from a woman aged 25 to 39 in good health. Sequences were obtained from naive CD4+ T cells sorted from blood. The subset was: CD45RA+ positively selected. V and J are TRBV25-1 and TRBJ1-1, with 7 positions matching TRBD1. The CDR3 reads CASRDRAATGEAFF. CDR3 nucleotide sequence: TGTGCCAGCAGAGACAGGGCCGCCACCGGTGAAGCTTTCTTT.